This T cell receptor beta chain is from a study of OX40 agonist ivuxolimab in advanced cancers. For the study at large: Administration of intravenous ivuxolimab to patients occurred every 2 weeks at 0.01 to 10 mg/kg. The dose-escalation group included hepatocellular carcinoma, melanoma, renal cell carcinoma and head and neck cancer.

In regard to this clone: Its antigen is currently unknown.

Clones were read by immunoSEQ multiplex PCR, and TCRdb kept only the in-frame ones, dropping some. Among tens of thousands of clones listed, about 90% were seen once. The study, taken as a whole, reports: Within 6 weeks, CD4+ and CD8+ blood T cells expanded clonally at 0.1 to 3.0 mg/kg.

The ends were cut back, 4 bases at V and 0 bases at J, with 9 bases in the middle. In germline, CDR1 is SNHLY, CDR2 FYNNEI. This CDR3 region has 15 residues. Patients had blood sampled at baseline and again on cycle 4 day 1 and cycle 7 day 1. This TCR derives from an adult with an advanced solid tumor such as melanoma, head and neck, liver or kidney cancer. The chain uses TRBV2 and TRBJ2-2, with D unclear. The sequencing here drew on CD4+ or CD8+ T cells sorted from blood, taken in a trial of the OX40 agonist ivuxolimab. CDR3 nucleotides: TGTGCCAGCAGTGGGGTGCCGCCGAACACCGGGGAGCTGTTTTTT. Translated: CASSGVPPNTGELFF.